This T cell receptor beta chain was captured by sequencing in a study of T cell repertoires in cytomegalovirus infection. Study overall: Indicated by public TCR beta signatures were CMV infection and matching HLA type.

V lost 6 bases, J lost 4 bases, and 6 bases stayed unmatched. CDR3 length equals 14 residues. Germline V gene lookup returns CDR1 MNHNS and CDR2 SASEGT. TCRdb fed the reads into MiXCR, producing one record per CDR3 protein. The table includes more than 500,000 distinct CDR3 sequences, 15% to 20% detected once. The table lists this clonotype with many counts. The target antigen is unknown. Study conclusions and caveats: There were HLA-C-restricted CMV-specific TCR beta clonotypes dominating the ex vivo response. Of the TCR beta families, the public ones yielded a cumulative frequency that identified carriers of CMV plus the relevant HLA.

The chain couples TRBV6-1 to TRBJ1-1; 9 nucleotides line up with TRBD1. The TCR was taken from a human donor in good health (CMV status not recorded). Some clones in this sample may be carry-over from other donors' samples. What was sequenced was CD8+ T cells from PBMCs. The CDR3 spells CASRIRDRATEAFF. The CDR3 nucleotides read TGTGCCAGCAGAATCAGGGACAGGGCCACTGAAGCTTTCTTT.